Below, 11 T cell receptor beta chains from the same sample are listed, as sequenced in a study of T cell repertoires in cytomegalovirus infection (dated 2019 in TCRdb). The antigens of these receptors remain unknown. Sequencer: Illumina HiSeq 1500. The public sequencing data were trimmed at Q25 with fastp and processed into clonotypes with MiXCR by TCRdb, which kept only in-frame beta chains. Rows with one shared CDR3 protein collapse into an entry with the most common genes and DNA. The sample profile shows approximately 270,000 distinct CDR3 sequences; around 20% of them were found once. Approximately 19% of the sample lies in the top ten. What the treatment or condition label conveys for this sample: in vitro stimulation with specific CMV peptide epitopes to enrich CMV-specific T cells. The source was cultured PBMCs, collected from culture after CMV antigen stimulation. Every receptor here comes from a human donor in good health (CMV status not recorded). Some clones in this sample may be carry-over from other donors' samples.

Ten or more counts support this clonotype. This sequence joins TRBV28 and TRBJ2-5; D gene ambiguous. Trimming removed 1 base from V and 3 bases from J, with 12 bases in between. Per the germline V gene, CDR1 is MDHEN and CDR2 is SYDVKM. The CDR3 runs 15 residues. The CDR3: CASSLSDRFKETQYF. The CDR3 DNA follows: TGTGCCAGCAGTTTATCGGACCGGTTCAAAGAGACCCAGTACTTC.

The chain combines TRBV6-1 with TRBJ1-1; D call uncertain. Germline CDR1 is MNHNS and CDR2 is SASEGT. The CDR3 length is 11 residues. The ends were cut back, 10 bases at V and 3 bases at J, with 9 bases in the middle. For the CDR3, the DNA is TGTGCCACCCTGACATACACTGAAGCTTTCTTT. Its protein is CATLTYTEAFF.

This chain uses TRBV4-3 with TRBJ2-7; 15 bases line up with TRBD2. Trimming took 1 base from V and 4 from J; bases not matched to a gene: 2. Germline V gene lookup returns CDR1 LGHNA and CDR2 YSLEER. This CDR3 is built from 16 residues. CDR3 in DNA: TGCGCCAGCAGCCAAGGCGGGACTAGCGGGAGGTACGAGCAGTACTTC. Translation gives CASSQGGTSGRYEQYF.

This chain connects TRBV14 to TRBJ2-7; 7 bases line up with TRBD2. This CDR3 comprises 14 residues. The germline V gene encodes CDR1 SGHDN and CDR2 FVKESK. Losses at the gene ends were 6 bases for V and 4 bases for J; bases not matched to a gene: 9. This CDR3 is CASSRAGVFYEQYF. For the CDR3, the DNA is TGTGCCAGCAGTCGCGCGGGAGTATTTTACGAGCAGTACTTC. Filled out from reference TRBV14 and TRBJ2-7, the complete variable domain reads EAGVTQFPSHSVIEKGQTVTLRCDPISGHDNLYWYRRVMGKEIKFLLHFVKESKQDESGMPNNRFLAERTGGTYSTLKVQPAELEDSGVYFCASSRAGVFYEQYFGPGTRLTVT.

The CDR3: CSASSGRTGDRNQPQHF. The CDR3 nucleotides are TGCAGTGCTAGTAGTGGGAGGACAGGTGACCGCAATCAGCCCCAGCATTTT. The V gene is TRBV20-1, the J gene TRBJ1-5; 7 nucleotides agree with TRBD1. The germline gives CDR1 DFQATT, CDR2 SNEGSKA (reference sequence). Germline trimming cut 3 bases from V and 2 bases from J; bases unmatched to any gene: 13. The CDR3 length is 17 residues.

In its sample, this clonotype was seen many times. The rearrangement joins TRBV9 to TRBJ2-1; 9 positions agree with TRBD2. With 3 bases clipped from V and 4 bases from J, the junction kept 8 bases outside the gene matches. Germline-derived CDR1 and CDR2 are SGDLS and YYNGEE. The CDR3 contains 16 residues. The CDR3 coding sequence is TGTGCCAGCAGCGCTATGTATAGCGGGAGTTACAATGAGCAGTTCTTC. Its translation is CASSAMYSGSYNEQFF.

A word on this clonotype: A single base separates this from a much larger clone, so it may be a read error. The rearrangement uses TRBV7-8 and TRBJ2-7; possibly TRBD2 for D (6 bases). The CDR3 contains 14 residues. Germline values: CDR1 SGHVS, CDR2 FQNEAQ. The ends were cut back, 1 base at V and 3 bases at J, with 10 bases in the middle. The CDR3 loop is CASSLGGALYEQYV. The CDR3 DNA follows: TGTGCCAGCAGCTTAGGCGGGGCCCTCTACGAGCAGTACGTC.

In its sample, this clonotype was seen many times. J is TRBJ2-1 and V is TRBV6-2 or TRBV6-3; 7 nucleotides match TRBD2. V dropped 5 bases and J dropped 8; count of bases not matched to a gene: 12. The CDR3 has 15 residues. Per germline, CDR1 MNHEY and CDR2 SVGEGT. The CDR3 DNA follows: TGTGCCAGCAGTCCCAAGGCGGGAGATGGCGATGAGCAGTTCTTC. Its translation: CASSPKAGDGDEQFF.

V and J are TRBV9 and TRBJ1-1; unclear D gene. The CDR3 runs 16 residues. The V and J ends lost 5 bases and 1 base respectively, with 18 bases between them. Germline V gene data show CDR1 as SGDLS and CDR2 as YYNGEE. CDR3 sequence (DNA): TGTGCCAGCAGTTACCTGACGGGCCGGGAGAACACTGAAGCTTTCTTT. It specifies CASSYLTGRENTEAFF.

This clonotype was counted a few times. The chain combines TRBV24-1 with TRBJ2-1; D uncertain. V lost 3 bases and J lost 2, with 10 bases in between. The CDR3 totals 15 residues. Germline V gives CDR1 KGHDR, CDR2 SFDVKD. CDR3 nucleotides: TGTGCCACCAGTGATGCGACGCGGACCTACAATGAGCAGTTCTTC. Protein sequence: CATSDATRTYNEQFF.

The CDR3 here is CASSTDIQAVNEAFF. CDR3 bases: TGTGCCAGCAGCACGGACATCCAAGCGGTCAATGAAGCTTTCTTT. The chain combines TRBV7-8 with TRBJ1-1, with a weak D call TRBD1 (5 bases). The germline V gene encodes CDR1 SGHVS and CDR2 FQNEAQ. The V end lost 5 bases, the J end lost 7 bases, and 20 bases lay between the germline ends. This CDR3 spans 15 amino acids.